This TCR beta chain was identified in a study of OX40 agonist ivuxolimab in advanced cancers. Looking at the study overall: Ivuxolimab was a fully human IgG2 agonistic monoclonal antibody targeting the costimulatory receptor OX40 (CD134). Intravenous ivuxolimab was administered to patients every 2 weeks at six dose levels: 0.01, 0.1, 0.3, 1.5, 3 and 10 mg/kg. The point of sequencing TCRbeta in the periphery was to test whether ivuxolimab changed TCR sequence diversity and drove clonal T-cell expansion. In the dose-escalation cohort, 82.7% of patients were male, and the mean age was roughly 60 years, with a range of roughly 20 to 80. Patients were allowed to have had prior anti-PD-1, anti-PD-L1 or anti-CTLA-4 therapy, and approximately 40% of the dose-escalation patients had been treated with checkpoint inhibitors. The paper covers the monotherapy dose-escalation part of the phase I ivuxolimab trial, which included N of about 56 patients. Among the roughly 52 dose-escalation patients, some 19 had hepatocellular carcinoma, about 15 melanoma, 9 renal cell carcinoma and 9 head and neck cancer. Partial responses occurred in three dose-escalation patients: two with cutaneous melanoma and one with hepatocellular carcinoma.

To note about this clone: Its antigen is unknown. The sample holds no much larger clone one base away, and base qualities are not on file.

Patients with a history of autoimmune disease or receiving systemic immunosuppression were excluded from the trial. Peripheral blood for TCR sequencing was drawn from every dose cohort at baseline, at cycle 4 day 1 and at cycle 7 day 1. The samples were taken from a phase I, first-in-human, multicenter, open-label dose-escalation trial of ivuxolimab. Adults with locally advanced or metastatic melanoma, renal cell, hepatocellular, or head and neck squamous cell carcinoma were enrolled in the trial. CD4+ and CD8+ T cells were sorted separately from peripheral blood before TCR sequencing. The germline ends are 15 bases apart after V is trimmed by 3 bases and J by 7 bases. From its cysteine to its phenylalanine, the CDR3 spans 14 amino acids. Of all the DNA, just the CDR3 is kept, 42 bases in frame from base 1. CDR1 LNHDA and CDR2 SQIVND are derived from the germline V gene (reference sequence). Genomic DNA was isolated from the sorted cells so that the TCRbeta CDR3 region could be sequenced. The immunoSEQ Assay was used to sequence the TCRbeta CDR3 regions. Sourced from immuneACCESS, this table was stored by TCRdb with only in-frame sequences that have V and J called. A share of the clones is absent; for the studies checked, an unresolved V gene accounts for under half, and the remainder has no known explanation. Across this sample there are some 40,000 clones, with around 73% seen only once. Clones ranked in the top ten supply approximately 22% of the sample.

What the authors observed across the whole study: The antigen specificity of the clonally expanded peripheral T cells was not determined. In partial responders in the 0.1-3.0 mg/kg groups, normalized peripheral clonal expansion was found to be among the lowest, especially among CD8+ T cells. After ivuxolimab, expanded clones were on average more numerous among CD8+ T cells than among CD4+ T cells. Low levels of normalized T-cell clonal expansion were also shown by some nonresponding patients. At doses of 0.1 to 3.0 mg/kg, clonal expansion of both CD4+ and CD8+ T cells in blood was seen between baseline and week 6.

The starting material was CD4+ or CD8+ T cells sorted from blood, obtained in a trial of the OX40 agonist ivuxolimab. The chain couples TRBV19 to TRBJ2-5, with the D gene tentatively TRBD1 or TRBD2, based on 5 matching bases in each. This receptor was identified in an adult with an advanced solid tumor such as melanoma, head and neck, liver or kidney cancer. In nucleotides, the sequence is TGTGCCAGTAGTATGGGGGTCGGGGCGGGGACCCAGTACTTC. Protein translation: CASSMGVGAGTQYF.